Below are 30 T cell receptor beta chains sequenced from a single sample in a study of CD8 T cells in ankylosing spondylitis. General observations from the study: A TCR beta motif of 8 or 9 highly homologous variants appeared characteristic of ankylosing spondylitis blood.

Which antigens these TCRs recognize remains unknown. TCRdb passed the 5' RACE reads through MiXCR, listing each CDR3 protein once. Here the sample spans 100,000 to 150,000 distinct CDR3 sequences, approximately 17% being singletons. The sequenced sample was blood, either unsorted or a sorted T cell fraction (not recorded which). The receptors come from a male donor with ankylosing spondylitis.

V usage is TRBV4-3 and J usage is TRBJ2-3; D might be TRBD1 or TRBD2, each matching 6 bases. V gave up 4 bases and J gave up 0 bases, with 17 bases separating them. The CDR3 runs 17 residues. From germline, CDR1 is LGHNA and CDR2 YSLEER. The CDR3 reads CASSPGAAEGSTDTQYF. The CDR3, as DNA: TGCGCCAGCAGCCCGGGGGCAGCGGAGGGTAGCACAGATACGCAGTATTTT.

This clonotype turned up a few times. The chain links TRBV28 to TRBJ1-5, with no clear D. The CDR3 runs 16 residues. The V and J ends lost 2 bases and 0 bases respectively, with 11 bases between them. Germline V gene lookup returns CDR1 MDHEN and CDR2 SYDVKM. CDR3 bases: TGTGCCAGCAGTTTACTTCATGTGGGTAGCAATCAGCCCCAGCATTTT. Translating gives CASSLLHVGSNQPQHF.

In this sample, this clonotype turned up many times. V usage is TRBV5-5 and J usage is TRBJ2-7; D is unclear. Germline V CDR1 and CDR2: SGHKS, YYEKEE (reference sequence). V was pared by 0 bases and J by 2 bases, with 9 bases between. The CDR3 runs to 14 residues. The CDR3, as DNA: TGTGCCAGCAGCTTGGACAGAATAACCTACGAGCAGTACTTC. Translated, it gives CASSLDRITYEQYF. The full variable domain, with the rest looked up from reference TRBV5-5 and TRBJ2-7, is DAGVTQSPTHLIKTRGQQVTLRCSPISGHKSVSWYQQVLGQGPQFIFQYYEKEERGRGNFPDRFSARQFPNYSSELNVNALLLGDSALYLCASSLDRITYEQYFGPGTRLTVT.

The chain carries TRBV19 and TRBJ2-1; D is possibly TRBD1 (6 bases). Trimming took 7 bases from V and 0 from J, leaving 13 bases between them. The germline gives CDR1 LNHDA, CDR2 SQIVND (reference sequence). The length of the CDR3 is 15 residues. CDR3 sequence (DNA): TGTGCCAGTACCAGGACAGACAACTCCTACAATGAGCAGTTCTTC. Translation gives CASTRTDNSYNEQFF.

The chain recombines TRBV6-5 with TRBJ2-1, with a tentative D call TRBD1 (5 bases). The CDR3 contains 11 residues. V lost 2 bases, J lost 9 bases, and 5 bases lay in between. Per the germline V gene, CDR1 is MNHEY and CDR2 is SVGAGI. The CDR3 sequence is CASSYGAEQFF. In DNA form, the CDR3 reads TGTGCCAGCAGTTACGGGGCTGAGCAGTTCTTC.

The chain joins TRBV4-1 to TRBJ2-7; 8 nucleotides line up with TRBD1. J gave up 4 bases and V 3 bases, and 5 bases lay outside the gene matches. The CDR3 is 14 amino acids. CDR1 is MGHRA and CDR2 is YSYEKL in the germline V gene. The CDR3: CASSHHGQGYEQYF. CDR3 DNA sequence: TGCGCCAGCAGCCACCATGGACAGGGTTACGAGCAGTACTTC.

This chain links TRBV15 with TRBJ2-5; D unclear. Germline values: CDR1 LNHNV, CDR2 YYDKDF (reference sequence). The CDR3 sequence is 12 residues long. V was cut by 0 bases and J by 5 bases, with 4 bases left in between. CDR3 DNA: TGTGCCACCAGCAGAGATGGCGAGACCCAGTACTTC. This codes for CATSRDGETQYF.

A few counts support this clonotype. V is TRBV27 and J is TRBJ1-1, with D tentatively TRBD1 (5 bases). Germline V CDR1 and CDR2: MNHEY, SMNVEV (reference sequence). Trimming removed 2 bases at V and 6 bases at J, with 7 bases between. The CDR3 consists of 12 residues. Written as DNA, the CDR3 is TGTGCCAGCAGTTTAATGGGGGCTGAAGCTTTCTTT. This sequence encodes CASSLMGAEAFF.

The V call is TRBV3-1, the J call TRBJ2-1; 10 nucleotides line up with TRBD2. Unmatched junction bases numbered 9, after V lost 1 base and J lost 9 bases. The CDR3 totals 16 residues. The germline gives CDR1 LGHDT, CDR2 YNNKEL (reference sequence). As DNA, the CDR3 is TGTGCCAGCAGCCAAGGACGAGCGGGAGGGCCGGGTGAGCAGTTCTTC. It translates to CASSQGRAGGPGEQFF.

V gene TRBV10-3 combines with J gene TRBJ2-1; 8 bases agree with TRBD2. Trimming removed 0 bases from V and 6 bases from J; junction bases left unmatched: 7. The CDR3 is made up of 16 amino acids. CDR1 ENHRY and CDR2 SYGVKD come from the germline V gene. The CDR3 loop reads CAISESGLGLGNEQFF. The CDR3 region has the DNA TGTGCCATCAGTGAGTCGGGACTAGGTCTGGGCAATGAGCAGTTCTTC.

V is TRBV7-9 and J is TRBJ2-5; D remains unclear. The CDR3 is 15 residues long. The germline CDR1 and CDR2 sequences are SEHNR and FQNEAQ (reference sequence). V lost 1 base and J 1 base, leaving 10 bases between the germline ends. CDR3 loop: CASSLGWVSQETQYF. The CDR3 nucleotides are TGTGCCAGCAGCTTAGGATGGGTCAGCCAAGAGACCCAGTACTTC.

The chain couples TRBV20-1 to TRBJ2-5, with 14 bases aligning to TRBD2. The germline CDR1 and CDR2 sequences are DFQATT and SNEGSKA (reference sequence). Trimming cost V 0 bases and J 4 bases; bases outside gene matches: 4. This CDR3 spans 16 amino acids. The CDR3 region has the DNA TGCAGTGCTAGAGATCTGGGACTAGCGGGAGTAGAGACCCAGTACTTC. Its protein product is CSARDLGLAGVETQYF.

This clonotype appeared a few times. V is TRBV7-9 and J is TRBJ2-2; 12 nucleotides line up with TRBD2. Looked up from germline, CDR1 is SEHNR and CDR2 is FQNEAQ (reference sequence). With V trimmed by 5 bases and J by 5 bases, 6 bases remained unmatched. The CDR3 runs to 16 residues. CDR3 coding DNA: TGTGCCAGCAGCGTTCGACTAGCGGGAGTTACCGGGGAGCTGTTTTTT. Translated, it gives CASSVRLAGVTGELFF.

This clonotype was seen at least ten times. The chain couples TRBV12-3 or TRBV12-4 to TRBJ2-1, with 12 bases identical to TRBD2. The CDR3 covers 16 residues. The J segment lost 6 bases and the V segment lost 3 bases, leaving 6 bases of the junction unmatched. The CDR3 reads CASSFPGLAGFNEQFF. CDR3 nucleotides: TGTGCCAGCAGTTTTCCTGGACTAGCGGGATTCAATGAGCAGTTCTTC.

This clonotype has more than one count but fewer than ten. This sequence joins TRBV4-1 and TRBJ2-3, with a possible D match to TRBD2 (6 bases). Germline CDR1 reads MGHRA; CDR2 reads YSYEKL. The CDR3 length is 15 residues. Trimming took 6 bases from V and 0 from J, leaving 13 bases between them. CDR3 coding DNA: TGCGCCAGCAGTCTTATAGCGGCTAGCACAGATACGCAGTATTTT. It yields the protein CASSLIAASTDTQYF.

In its sample, this clonotype was seen a few times. V is TRBV4-3 and J is TRBJ2-5; D is unresolved. With 2 bases removed from V and 3 bases from J, the gap between germline ends came to 10 bases. Germline V gene data show CDR1 as LGHNA and CDR2 as YSLEER. The CDR3 is 14 amino acids. CDR3 loop: CASSQLASEETQYF. As DNA, the CDR3 is TGCGCCAGCAGCCAATTGGCCAGCGAAGAGACCCAGTACTTC.

The chain has TRBV28 and TRBJ2-2; TRBD2 matches 9 bases. J was trimmed by 1 base and V by 3 bases; bases with no gene match: 15. This CDR3 has 20 amino acids. Germline-derived CDR1 and CDR2 are MDHEN and SYDVKM. The CDR3 loop reads CASSLSASGVVSLNTGELFF. For the CDR3, the DNA is TGTGCCAGCAGTTTGTCGGCTAGCGGGGTGGTGTCCCTGAACACCGGGGAGCTGTTTTTT.

This clonotype was counted a few times. V gene TRBV7-8 combines with J gene TRBJ2-7; D is possibly TRBD2 (5 bases). Germline V lookup: CDR1 SGHVS, CDR2 FQNEAQ. The V end was cut by 5 bases, the J end by 7 bases, with 9 bases between. CDR3 length: 11 amino acids. The CDR3 spells CASSPGLEQYF. The CDR3 DNA reads as TGTGCCAGCAGCCCAGGACTGGAGCAGTACTTC.

The sample holds a few counts of this clonotype. The chain combines TRBV29-1 with TRBJ2-1; 11 nucleotides align to TRBD2. This CDR3 is 14 amino acids long. Germline CDR1 reads SQVTM; CDR2 reads ANQGSEA. Trimming at V came to 6 bases and at J to 9 bases, leaving 10 bases not matched to a gene. The CDR3 bases are TGCAGCGTCCATAGCGGGAGGGCCTCTCCTGAGCAGTTCTTC. Protein: CSVHSGRASPEQFF.

The count of this clonotype is one. The chain combines TRBV4-1 with TRBJ2-7, with D unclear. Germline V gene lookup returns CDR1 MGHRA and CDR2 YSYEKL. The CDR3 runs 16 residues. The V and J ends lost 0 bases and 1 base respectively, with 13 bases between them. The CDR3 region has the DNA TGCGCCAGCAGCCAAGATTCACGGACCACTTCCTACGAGCAGTACTTC. Amino acids: CASSQDSRTTSYEQYF.

In this sample, this clonotype turned up a few times. The rearrangement links TRBV6-2 or TRBV6-3 to TRBJ2-7, with TRBD2 identical over 9 bases. Germline CDR1 is MNHEY and CDR2 is SVGEGT. V lost 2 bases, J lost 7 bases, and 6 bases stayed unmatched. This CDR3 has 14 residues. CDR3 amino acids: CASSYGLAGAEQYF. For the CDR3, the DNA is TGTGCCAGCAGTTACGGATTAGCGGGAGCGGAGCAGTACTTC.

This clonotype was seen a few times. This rearrangement joins TRBV2 to TRBJ2-7; 8 positions match TRBD1. J was trimmed by 0 bases and V by 5 bases; bases with no gene match: 15. The germline V gene encodes CDR1 SNHLY and CDR2 FYNNEI. The CDR3 sequence is 18 residues long. CDR3 DNA: TGTGCCAGCAGTCCTATCATCCACCGGGACAGGCTCTCCTACGAGCAGTACTTC. Translation: CASSPIIHRDRLSYEQYF.

This rearrangement joins TRBV29-1 to TRBJ1-2; 7 bases map to TRBD1. V shed 3 bases, J shed 4 bases, and the junction held 11 bases outside the gene matches. The germline V gene encodes CDR1 SQVTM and CDR2 ANQGSEA. This CDR3 spans 15 amino acids. The CDR3 region is CSVEGTETHLYGYTF. CDR3 nucleotide sequence: TGCAGCGTTGAGGGGACAGAGACCCACCTCTATGGCTACACCTTC.

This clonotype was seen only a few times. The gene calls are TRBV28 and TRBJ2-7; 7 nucleotides agree with TRBD2. Losses at the gene ends were 6 bases for V and 1 base for J; bases not matched to a gene: 3. CDR3 length: 13 residues. Germline V CDR1 and CDR2: MDHEN, SYDVKM. The CDR3 nucleotides are TGTGCCAGCAGGGGGGGGGGTTCCTACGAGCAGTACTTC. Protein: CASRGGGSYEQYF. The whole variable domain, remainder taken from reference TRBV28 and TRBJ2-7, is DVKVTQSSRYLVKRTGEKVFLECVQDMDHENMFWYRQDPGLGLRLIYFSYDVKMKEKGDIPEGYSVSREKKERFSLILESASTNQTSMYLCASRGGGSYEQYFGPGTRLTVT.

The chain recombines TRBV5-6 with TRBJ1-1, with a weak D call TRBD1 (6 bases). The CDR3 is made up of 14 amino acids. Trimming stripped 0 bases from V and 2 bases from J, with 8 bases between. CDR1 and CDR2 (germline): SGHDT, YYEEEE. Here the CDR3 DNA reads TGTGCCAGCAGCTTGGGCAGGGGAAACACTGAAGCTTTCTTT. Translation gives CASSLGRGNTEAFF. Based on the CDR3 plus reference TRBV5-6 and TRBJ1-1, the full variable domain is DAGVTQSPTHLIKTRGQQVTLRCSPKSGHDTVSWYQQALGQGPQFIFQYYEEEERQRGNFPDRFSGHQFPNYSSELNVNALLLGDSALYLCASSLGRGNTEAFFGQGTRLTVV.

This clonotype was counted only a few times. The rearrangement joins TRBV5-6 to TRBJ2-1; 11 bases fit TRBD2. This CDR3 spans 15 amino acids. The J segment lost 4 bases and the V segment lost 5 bases, leaving 5 bases of the junction unmatched. CDR1 and CDR2 from the germline V gene are SGHDT and YYEEEE. The CDR3 coding sequence is TGTGCCAGCAGATACACTAGCGGGAGTTACAATGAGCAGTTCTTC. Translated: CASRYTSGSYNEQFF.

This clonotype was counted at least ten times. This sequence joins TRBV6-2 or TRBV6-3 and TRBJ2-1; no definite D call. Trimming left V 0 bases short and J 6 bases short, with 6 bases between. CDR1 and CDR2 from the germline V gene are MNHEY and SVGEGT. This CDR3 contains 13 residues. The CDR3 DNA follows: TGTGCCAGCAGTTACTCAGAACCCAATGAGCAGTTCTTC. Amino acid sequence: CASSYSEPNEQFF.

This clonotype was counted at least ten times. The chain uses TRBV27 and TRBJ2-7, with D hard to call. V dropped 5 bases and J dropped 7 bases, with 12 bases sitting between them. The CDR3 runs 12 residues. CDR1 and CDR2 from the germline V gene are MNHEY and SMNVEV (reference sequence). CDR3 coding DNA: TGTGCCAGCAGTCCCCCATTGGGGGAGCAGTACTTC. As protein: CASSPPLGEQYF.

The chain joins TRBV7-2 to TRBJ2-7; D possibly uses TRBD1 or TRBD2 (5 bases each). Germline lookup yields CDR1 SGHTA and CDR2 FQGNSA. The CDR3 loop spans 13 amino acids. V was shortened by 3 bases and J by 3 bases, with 9 bases between the two germline ends. CDR3 residues: CASSFRGVYEQYF. DNA of the CDR3: TGTGCCAGCAGCTTTAGAGGGGTCTACGAGCAGTACTTC. The whole variable domain, remainder taken from reference TRBV7-2 and TRBJ2-7, is GAGVSQSPSNKVTEKGKDVELRCDPISGHTALYWYRQSLGQGLEFLIYFQGNSAPDKSGLPSDRFSAERTGGSVSTLTIQRTQQEDSAVYLCASSFRGVYEQYFGPGTRLTVT.

This clonotype was recorded a few times. This chain joins TRBV7-8 and TRBJ2-7; D gene unclear. This CDR3 comprises 17 residues. With 5 bases removed from V and 0 bases from J, the gap between germline ends came to 20 bases. CDR1 SGHVS and CDR2 FQNEAQ come from the germline V gene. CDR3 loop: CASSPPPFVQHSYEQYF. CDR3 sequence (DNA): TGTGCCAGCAGCCCTCCCCCTTTTGTGCAGCACTCCTACGAGCAGTACTTC.